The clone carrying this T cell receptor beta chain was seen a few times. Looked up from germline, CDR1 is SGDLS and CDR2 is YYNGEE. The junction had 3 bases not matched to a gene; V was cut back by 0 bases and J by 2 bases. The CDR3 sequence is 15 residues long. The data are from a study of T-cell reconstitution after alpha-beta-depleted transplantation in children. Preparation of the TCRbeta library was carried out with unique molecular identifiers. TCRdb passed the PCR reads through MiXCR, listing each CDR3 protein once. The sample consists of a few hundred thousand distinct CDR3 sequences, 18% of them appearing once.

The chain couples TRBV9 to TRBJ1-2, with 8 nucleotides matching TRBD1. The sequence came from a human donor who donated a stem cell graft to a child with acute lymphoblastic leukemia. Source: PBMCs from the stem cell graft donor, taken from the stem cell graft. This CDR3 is CASSVDPGGNYGYTF. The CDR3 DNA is TGTGCCAGCAGCGTAGATCCAGGGGGCAACTATGGCTACACCTTC.